What follows is one T cell receptor beta chain and its context. V trimming: 3 bases; J trimming: 8 bases; junction bases outside the gene matches: 11. Germline CDR1 SGDLS, CDR2 YYNGEE. The CDR3 totals 16 residues. These data belong to a study of blood T cell repertoires in COVID-19. Repertoires were generated with immunoSEQ multiplex PCR, while TCRdb's copy carries only in-frame clones and drops some. Here the sample spans 150,000 or so clones, about 92% being singletons. The receptor's source is a man in his 60s with active or convalescent COVID-19. Material for sequencing was peripheral blood. The chain combines TRBV9 with TRBJ1-6; TRBD1 matches at 7 bases. This CDR3 reads CASSATGQVTDSPLHF. Here the CDR3 DNA reads TGTGCCAGCAGCGCTACCGGACAGGTGACTGATTCACCCCTCCACTTT.